This TCR beta chain was documented in a study of technical replicates of blood from a few donors. Clones were read by immunoSEQ multiplex PCR, and TCRdb kept only the in-frame ones, dropping some. Altogether 95,000 to 100,000 clones are present, around 95% being singletons, with the ten largest covering 0.2% to 0.25%. The TCR was taken from a human donor in good health. Sequenced: T cells isolated from PBMCs.

CDR3 residues: CASSLETRRRIVDQPQHF. The CDR3 DNA is TGTGCCAGCAGCTTAGAAACGCGACGGAGGATCGTGGATCAGCCCCAGCATTTT. The chain uses TRBV7-8 and TRBJ1-5; the D is unclear. Germline V lookup: CDR1 SGHVS, CDR2 FQNEAQ. This CDR3 spans 18 amino acids. The V gene lost 1 base and the J gene lost 5 bases, with 21 bases spanning the gap.